The rows below give T cell receptor beta chains drawn from one sample of a study of blood T cell repertoires in COVID-19. The repertoire was sequenced with immunoSEQ multiplex PCR; TCRdb's copy has only in-frame clones and lacks some. The sample has around 150,000 clones, over 60% seen once. Source material: peripheral blood. These TCRs come from a man over 45 with acute or convalescent COVID-19. The CDR3 runs from the conserved cysteine through the conserved F or W. The order of the fields is J gene, D gene, V gene, clone size, CDR3 protein, CDR3 DNA. D genes are given only for firm matches. Clone size appears in some rows only: once, few, many, or a class for an expanded clone.

J: TRBJ2-7; D: TRBD1; V: TRBV7-6; size: -; CDR3: CASRGHDEQYF; DNA: TGTGCCTCCAGGGGGCACGACGAGCAGTACTTC
J: TRBJ2-5; D: TRBD1; V: TRBV24-1; size: -; CDR3: CATSDLTGGSQETQYF; DNA: TGTGCCACCAGTGATTTGACAGGGGGAAGCCAAGAGACCCAGTACTTC
J: TRBJ2-3; D: -; V: TRBV6-1; size: -; CDR3: CASSEPIIASRDTQYF; DNA: TGTGCCAGCAGTGAACCCATTATAGCGTCCAGAGATACGCAGTATTTT
J: TRBJ1-1; D: TRBD1; V: TRBV7-8; size: many; CDR3: CASSPRQGRTEAFF; DNA: TGTGCCAGCAGCCCCCGACAGGGACGGACTGAAGCTTTCTTT
J: TRBJ1-4; D: -; V: TRBV2; size: few; CDR3: CASSRGQKGEKLFF; DNA: TGTGCCAGCAGTCGAGGACAAAAGGGCGAAAAACTGTTTTTT
J: TRBJ1-1; D: -; V: TRBV10-2; size: -; CDR3: CASSSGGTNTEAFF; DNA: TGCGCCAGCAGTTCGGGAGGGACGAACACTGAAGCTTTCTTT
J: TRBJ1-1; D: -; V: TRBV5-1; size: -; CDR3: CASSLARVEEGPIQAFF; DNA: TGCGCCAGCAGCTTGGCGCGGGTTGAGGAGGGGCCGATTCAAGCTTTCTTT
J: TRBJ2-1; D: TRBD1; V: TRBV12-5; size: -; CDR3: CASGLGLLTTGGWNEQFF; DNA: TGTGCTAGTGGTTTAGGACTTCTTACGACAGGGGGCTGGAATGAGCAGTTCTTC
J: TRBJ1-5; D: -; V: TRBV10-2; size: -; CDR3: CASSVRGRTNQPQHF; DNA: TGCGCCAGCAGTGTCAGGGGCAGAACGAATCAGCCCCAGCATTTT
J: TRBJ1-5; D: -; V: TRBV6-6; size: -; CDR3: CASSSYSNQPQHF; DNA: TGTGCCAGCAGTTCTTATAGCAATCAGCCCCAGCATTTT
J: TRBJ2-5; D: -; V: TRBV19; size: -; CDR3: CASRDSTETQYF; DNA: TGTGCCAGCAGAGACAGCACAGAGACCCAGTACTTC
J: TRBJ2-7; D: -; V: TRBV5-1; size: -; CDR3: CASSLLSEGDEQYF; DNA: TGCGCCAGCAGCTTGCTTTCAGAGGGGGACGAGCAGTACTTC
J: TRBJ2-2; D: TRBD1; V: TRBV10-3; size: -; CDR3: CAISESLQGAGELFF; DNA: TGTGCCATCAGTGAGTCGTTGCAGGGGGCCGGGGAGCTGTTTTTT
J: TRBJ1-1; D: -; V: TRBV19; size: many; CDR3: CASSIGAEAFF; DNA: TGTGCCAGTAGTATTGGAGCTGAAGCTTTCTTT
J: TRBJ1-5; D: -; V: TRBV19; size: -; CDR3: CASSILGGEDQPQHF; DNA: TGTGCCAGTAGTATATTAGGAGGGGAGGATCAGCCCCAGCATTTT
J: TRBJ1-6; D: -; V: TRBV5-5; size: -; CDR3: CASSLVAGLGNSPLHF; DNA: TGTGCCAGCAGCTTGGTCGCGGGGCTCGGAAATTCACCCCTCCACTTT
J: TRBJ1-2; D: TRBD1; V: TRBV12-3/TRBV12-4; size: -; CDR3: CASSTTGSGGYTF; DNA: TGTGCCAGCAGTACGACAGGGTCCGGTGGCTACACCTTC
J: TRBJ2-3; D: TRBD2; V: TRBV2; size: -; CDR3: CASSGAGGSFSTDTQYF; DNA: TGTGCCAGCAGTGGGGCGGGGGGCTCCTTTAGCACAGATACGCAGTATTTT
J: TRBJ1-1; D: TRBD1; V: TRBV7-6; size: -; CDR3: CAGSSSDREGAPEAFF; DNA: TGTGCCGGATCCTCCTCAGACAGGGAAGGGGCTCCTGAAGCTTTCTTT
J: TRBJ2-1; D: TRBD1; V: TRBV19; size: -; CDR3: CASSRGQGDAEQFF; DNA: TGTGCCAGTAGTAGGGGACAGGGGGATGCTGAGCAGTTCTTC
J: TRBJ1-2; D: TRBD1; V: TRBV27; size: -; CDR3: CASSLKWGQGNGYTF; DNA: TGTGCCAGCAGTCTGAAGTGGGGACAGGGGAATGGCTACACCTTC
J: TRBJ2-7; D: -; V: TRBV28; size: -; CDR3: CASPTRLVAPYEQYF; DNA: TGTGCCAGCCCCACGCGACTAGTTGCGCCCTACGAGCAGTACTTC
J: TRBJ1-4; D: -; V: TRBV24-1; size: -; CDR3: CATSQGEGEKLFF; DNA: TGTGCCACCAGTCAAGGGGAGGGAGAAAAACTGTTTTTT
J: TRBJ2-3; D: -; V: TRBV3-1/TRBV3-2; size: few; CDR3: CASSQTELRYF; DNA: TGTGCCAGCAGCCAAACGGAGCTGCGTTATTTT
J: TRBJ1-2; D: TRBD1; V: TRBV18; size: few; CDR3: CASSPGTGGYGYTF; DNA: TGTGCCAGCTCACCCGGGACAGGGGGCTATGGCTACACCTTC
J: TRBJ2-3; D: TRBD2; V: TRBV5-1; size: -; CDR3: CASSRTSGGAPDTQYF; DNA: TGCGCCAGCAGCCGTACTAGCGGGGGGGCCCCAGATACGCAGTATTTT
J: TRBJ2-1; D: -; V: TRBV5-6; size: many; CDR3: CASSYGGTHNEQFF; DNA: TGTGCCAGCAGCTACGGAGGGACTCACAATGAGCAGTTCTTC
J: TRBJ2-5; D: -; V: TRBV7-2; size: once; CDR3: CASSYRQGGQETQYF; DNA: TGTGCCAGCAGCTACCGACAGGGAGGACAAGAGACCCAGTACTTC
J: TRBJ2-3; D: -; V: TRBV28; size: -; CDR3: CASSSHASFADTQYF; DNA: TGTGCCAGCAGTTCCCATGCCAGTTTTGCAGATACGCAGTATTTT
J: TRBJ1-3; D: -; V: TRBV5-8; size: -; CDR3: CASSLNGGFAGNTIYF; DNA: TGTGCCAGCAGCTTGAATGGGGGGTTTGCTGGAAACACCATATATTTT
J: TRBJ1-4; D: -; V: TRBV19; size: once; CDR3: CASSTYRVGNEKLFF; DNA: TGTGCCAGTTCTACCTACAGGGTGGGGAATGAAAAACTGTTTTTT
J: TRBJ2-1; D: TRBD1; V: TRBV18; size: once; CDR3: CASSRGQDNEQFF; DNA: TGTGCCAGCTCACGCGGACAGGACAATGAGCAGTTCTTC
J: TRBJ1-1; D: -; V: TRBV5-1; size: -; CDR3: CASSHNPGQNTEAFF; DNA: TGCGCCAGCAGCCACAACCCGGGACAGAACACTGAAGCTTTCTTT
J: TRBJ1-3; D: TRBD1; V: TRBV11-2; size: -; CDR3: CASSSGQTFGNTIYF; DNA: TGTGCCAGCAGCTCGGGACAGACTTTTGGAAACACCATATATTTT
J: TRBJ1-3; D: TRBD1; V: TRBV30; size: few; CDR3: CAWSVGRQGSGNTIYF; DNA: TGTGCCTGGAGTGTCGGGCGACAGGGGTCTGGAAACACCATATATTTT
J: TRBJ1-2; D: -; V: TRBV6-5; size: -; CDR3: CASSYAAGNNYGYTF; DNA: TGTGCCAGCAGTTACGCTGCCGGTAATAACTATGGCTACACCTTC
J: TRBJ1-1; D: TRBD1; V: TRBV18; size: few; CDR3: CASSPRTGPTEAFF; DNA: TGTGCCAGCTCACCCCGGACAGGCCCTACTGAAGCTTTCTTT
J: TRBJ2-1; D: TRBD2; V: TRBV7-3; size: -; CDR3: CASSLTGTSVHEQFF; DNA: TGTGCCAGCAGCTTAACCGGGACTAGTGTCCATGAGCAGTTCTTC
J: TRBJ2-1; D: TRBD2; V: TRBV29-1; size: -; CDR3: CSVRTSGGPSSYNEQFF; DNA: TGCAGCGTGAGGACTAGCGGGGGGCCGAGCTCCTACAATGAGCAGTTCTTC
J: TRBJ1-1; D: -; V: TRBV30; size: few; CDR3: CAWRGRANTEAFF; DNA: TGTGCCTGGAGAGGGAGAGCGAACACTGAAGCTTTCTTT
J: TRBJ1-4; D: -; V: TRBV18; size: once; CDR3: CASSYRSPGGGEKLFF; DNA: TGTGCCAGCTCATATAGATCCCCCGGAGGAGGGGAAAAACTGTTTTTT
J: TRBJ1-6; D: TRBD1; V: TRBV6-6; size: -; CDR3: CASSFNGQENSPLHF; DNA: TGTGCCAGCAGTTTCAACGGACAGGAGAATTCACCCCTCCACTTT
J: TRBJ1-5; D: -; V: TRBV19; size: -; CDR3: CASSLDGGYSNQPQHF; DNA: TGTGCCAGTAGCCTCGACGGGGGGTATAGCAATCAGCCCCAGCATTTT
J: TRBJ2-5; D: -; V: TRBV19; size: -; CDR3: CASSTLGGSKYQETQYF; DNA: TGTGCCAGTAGTACCCTCGGAGGGTCTAAGTACCAAGAGACCCAGTACTTC
J: TRBJ1-2; D: TRBD1; V: TRBV19; size: -; CDR3: CASSLGQGDGGYTF; DNA: TGTGCCAGTAGCTTGGGACAGGGGGATGGAGGCTACACCTTC
J: TRBJ2-2; D: TRBD1; V: TRBV29-1; size: -; CDR3: CSVMRTGDDTGELFF; DNA: TGCAGCGTTATGAGGACAGGGGATGATACCGGGGAGCTGTTTTTT
J: TRBJ1-2; D: -; V: TRBV5-1; size: -; CDR3: CASSLAGNPNYGYTF; DNA: TGCGCCAGCAGCTTGGCGGGGAATCCTAACTATGGCTACACCTTC
J: TRBJ2-2; D: TRBD2; V: TRBV5-1; size: -; CDR3: CASSGLAGANTGELFF; DNA: TGCGCCAGCAGCGGACTAGCGGGGGCGAACACCGGGGAGCTGTTTTTT
J: TRBJ2-1; D: -; V: TRBV18; size: -; CDR3: CASHGPGSYNEQFF; DNA: TGTGCCAGCCACGGACCGGGGTCCTACAATGAGCAGTTCTTC
J: TRBJ2-1; D: TRBD1; V: TRBV29-1; size: -; CDR3: CSVESGQGAYNEQFF; DNA: TGCAGCGTTGAATCGGGTCAGGGGGCCTACAATGAGCAGTTCTTC